This TCR beta chain was captured by sequencing in a study of cytomegalovirus exposure and HLA in healthy donors. The PCR had 60 Vbeta and 13 Jbeta primers. Here immunoSEQ multiplex PCR was the method, and the copy in TCRdb shows in-frame clones only, minus some. This sample's table reports tens of thousands of clones. V shed 0 bases and J shed 5 bases, with 16 bases lying between them. Germline-derived CDR1 and CDR2 are SQVTM and ANQGSEA. The CDR3 loop spans 15 amino acids. Specimen: PBMCs. The sequence derives from a female donor in good health and CMV-seropositive. The V call is TRBV29-1, the J call TRBJ1-2, with D perhaps matching TRBD1 (5 bases). This CDR3 reads CSVEDRYRSPYGYTF. In nucleotides, the CDR3 is TGCAGCGTTGAAGATCGGTACAGGTCTCCGTATGGCTACACCTTC.